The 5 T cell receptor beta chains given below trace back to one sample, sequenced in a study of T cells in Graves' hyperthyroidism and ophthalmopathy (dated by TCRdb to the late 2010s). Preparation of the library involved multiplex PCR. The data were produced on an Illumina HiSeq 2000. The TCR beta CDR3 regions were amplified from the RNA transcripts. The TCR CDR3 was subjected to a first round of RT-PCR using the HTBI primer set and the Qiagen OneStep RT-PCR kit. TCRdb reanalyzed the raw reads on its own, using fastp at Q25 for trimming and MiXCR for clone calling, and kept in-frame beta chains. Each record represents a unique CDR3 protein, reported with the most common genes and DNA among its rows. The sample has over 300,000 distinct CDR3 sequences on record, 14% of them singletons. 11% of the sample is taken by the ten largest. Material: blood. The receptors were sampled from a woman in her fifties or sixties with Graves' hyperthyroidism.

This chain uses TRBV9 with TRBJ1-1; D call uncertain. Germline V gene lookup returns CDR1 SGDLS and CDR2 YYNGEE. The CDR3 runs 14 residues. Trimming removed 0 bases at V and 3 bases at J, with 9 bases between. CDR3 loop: CASSVGGRDTEAFF. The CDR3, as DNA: TGTGCCAGCAGCGTAGGAGGTAGGGACACTGAAGCTTTCTTT.

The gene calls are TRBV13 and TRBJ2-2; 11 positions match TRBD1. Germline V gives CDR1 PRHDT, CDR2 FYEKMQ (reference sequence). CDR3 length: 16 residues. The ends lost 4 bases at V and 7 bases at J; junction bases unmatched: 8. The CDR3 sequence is CASSSDRGQGGGELFF. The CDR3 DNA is TGTGCCAGCAGCTCGGACAGGGGGCAAGGTGGCGGGGAGCTGTTTTTT.

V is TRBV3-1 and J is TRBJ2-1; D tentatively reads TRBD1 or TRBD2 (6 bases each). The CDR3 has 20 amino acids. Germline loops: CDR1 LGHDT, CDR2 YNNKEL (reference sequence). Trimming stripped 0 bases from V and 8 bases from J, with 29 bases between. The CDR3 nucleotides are TGTGCCAGCAGCCAAGATCCAACGGGACTTAGTTTAAGGACAGTGGATGAGCAGTTCTTC. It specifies CASSQDPTGLSLRTVDEQFF.

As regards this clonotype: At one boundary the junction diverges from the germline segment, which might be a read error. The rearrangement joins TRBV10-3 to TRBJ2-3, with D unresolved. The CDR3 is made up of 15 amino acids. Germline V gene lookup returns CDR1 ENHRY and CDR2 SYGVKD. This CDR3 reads CPINPSQERADTQYF. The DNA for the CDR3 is TGTCCCATCAATCCCAGCCAGGAAAGGGCAGATACGCAGTATTTT.

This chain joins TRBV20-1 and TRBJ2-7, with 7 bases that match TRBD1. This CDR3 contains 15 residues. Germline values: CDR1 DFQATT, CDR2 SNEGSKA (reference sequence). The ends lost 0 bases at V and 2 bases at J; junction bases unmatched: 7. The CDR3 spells CSARDTVGQTYEQYF. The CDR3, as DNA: TGCAGTGCTAGAGATACCGTGGGACAGACCTACGAGCAGTACTTC.